This record concerns one T cell receptor (beta chain) sequence. Its target is not known. V shed 5 bases and J 2 bases; nucleotides not matched to a gene: 4. CDR3 size: 16 residues. Germline V lookup: CDR1 SEHNR, CDR2 FQNEAQ (reference sequence). Sequenced material consisted of expressed TCRB transcripts (all of the isolated RNA was reverse transcribed). Generated by immunoSEQ multiplex PCR, the TCRdb table keeps only in-frame clones and is missing some. The sample yields 600,000 to 700,000 clones, 13% seen once. The data were taken from a study of beta chain features in type 1 diabetes. Notes on the study in general: TCRB CDR3s were moderately but significantly shorter in Type 1 diabetes patients in all four CD4+ subsets. Diminished insertions and augmented deletions at VDJ junctions characterized type 1 diabetes patients.

One heparinised draw, averaging approximately 120 mL, was taken per donor. Populations obtained by sorting all exceeded 98% purity. Sample: naive CD4+ T cells from blood. The sequence was obtained from a man aged 18 to 29 with type 1 diabetes. The chain joins TRBV7-9 to TRBJ2-5, with TRBD2 matching over 14 bases. The CDR3 nucleotides are TGTGCCAGCAGCCTGGGACTAGCGGGGGTACAAGAGACCCAGTACTTC. Residues: CASSLGLAGVQETQYF.